What follows are 15 T cell receptor beta chains derived from one specimen sequenced in a study of CD8+CD57+ T cells in acquired aplastic anemia. Genomic DNA served as template for TCR beta VDJ and CDR3 profiling. Each CDR3 protein gets one entry after TCRdb re-called the reads with MiXCR. The sample yields about 120,000 distinct CDR3 sequences, approximately 61% seen once. The authors sequenced patients whose flow cytometry had shown CD8+CD57+ cell expansion. Sequencing used sorted CD4+, CD8+, or CD8+CD57+ T cells (not recorded which) from PBMCs. These receptors were collected from a human donor with aplastic anemia.

This clonotype was found many times. V usage is TRBV7-9 and J usage is TRBJ1-5, with 7 bases matching TRBD1. Germline CDR1 reads SEHNR; CDR2 reads FQNEAQ (reference sequence). The CDR3 loop spans 13 amino acids. With V trimmed by 8 bases and J by 4 bases, 5 bases remained unmatched. The CDR3 here is CASGTGVNQPQHF. CDR3 in DNA: TGTGCCAGCGGCACAGGGGTTAATCAGCCCCAGCATTTT.

This chain links TRBV5-4 with TRBJ2-7; 8 positions agree with TRBD2. Germline V gene lookup returns CDR1 SGHNT and CDR2 YYREEE (reference sequence). V lost 0 bases to trimming and J lost 5 bases; unmatched junction nucleotides: 16. The CDR3 has 18 residues. The CDR3 DNA reads TGTGCCAGCAGCTTGGCGGGGGGGCGCTCAGCGGGAGAGGACGAGCAGTACTTC. This codes for CASSLAGGRSAGEDEQYF.

This clonotype has only one observation. The chain employs TRBV20-1 and TRBJ1-6, with unresolved D. The CDR3 covers 13 residues. CDR1 is DFQATT, CDR2 SNEGSKA, per germline (reference sequence). Trimming removed 2 bases from V and 14 bases from J, with 16 bases in between. CDR3 nucleotide sequence: TGCAGTGCTAGACATCCCCAAATAAGCACCCTCCACTTT. Translated, it gives CSARHPQISTLHF.

The sample holds many counts of this clonotype. V is TRBV27 and J is TRBJ1-2, with 10 positions matching TRBD1. J gave up 1 base and V 5 bases, and 4 bases lay outside the gene matches. This CDR3 has 15 amino acids. Per the germline V gene, CDR1 is MNHEY and CDR2 is SMNVEV (reference sequence). The CDR3 DNA is TGTGCCAGCAGTCCTCGGGACAGGGGTAACTATGGCTACACCTTC. Encoded protein: CASSPRDRGNYGYTF.

This rearrangement joins TRBV24-1 to TRBJ1-1; D might be TRBD1 (5 bases). Germline values: CDR1 KGHDR, CDR2 SFDVKD. Trimming shortened V by 5 bases and J by 0 bases, and 9 bases separated the two germline ends. The CDR3 is 14 residues long. The CDR3 sequence: CATSASGVNTEAFF. The CDR3 DNA reads as TGTGCCACCAGTGCATCGGGGGTGAACACTGAAGCTTTCTTT.

Note on this clonotype: This may arise from a read error, as a much more abundant clone is one base away. This rearrangement joins TRBV7-9 to TRBJ1-1, with 12 positions matching TRBD1. V was pared by 8 bases and J by 4 bases, with 5 bases of the junction left unmatched. Germline V gene lookup returns CDR1 SEHNR and CDR2 FQNEAQ (reference sequence). The CDR3 length is 14 residues. The CDR3 bases are TGTGCCAGCGGGACAGGGGGCGCCTTCACTGAAGCTTTCTTT. Encoded protein: CASGTGGAFTEAFF.

The chain recombines TRBV11-2 with TRBJ1-4; a weak D match, TRBD1 (5 bases). CDR1 is SGHAT and CDR2 is FQNNGV in the germline V gene. The CDR3 totals 13 residues. Trimming pared 3 bases from V and 11 bases from J, leaving 13 bases between. In DNA form, the CDR3 reads TGTGCCAGCAGCTTGGCCCCACAGGTCAAACTGTTTTTT. It specifies CASSLAPQVKLFF.

The V and J genes are TRBV19 and TRBJ2-3, with TRBD1 identical over 9 bases. J lost 6 bases, V lost 6 bases, and 4 bases had no gene match. Germline-derived CDR1 and CDR2 are LNHDA and SQIVND (reference sequence). The CDR3 loop spans 13 amino acids. CDR3 sequence: CASRQGASDTQYF. CDR3 coding DNA: TGTGCCAGTAGACAGGGGGCATCGGATACGCAGTATTTT.

The CDR3 reads CAISGTYDNSPLHF. CDR3 DNA sequence: TGTGCCATCAGCGGGACATACGATAATTCACCCCTCCACTTT. The rearrangement uses TRBV10-3 and TRBJ1-6, with TRBD1 as a possible D gene (6 bases). The CDR3 is 14 amino acids. Germline CDR1 is ENHRY and CDR2 is SYGVKD. The V and J ends lost 6 bases and 5 bases respectively, with 11 bases between them.

The chain combines TRBV11-2 with TRBJ1-2; no firm D call. This CDR3 comprises 13 residues. The germline V gene encodes CDR1 SGHAT and CDR2 FQNNGV. V lost 4 bases and J 6 bases, leaving 12 bases between the germline ends. CDR3: CASSSAGRDGYTF. The CDR3 DNA reads TGTGCCAGCAGCTCCGCCGGGAGGGATGGCTACACCTTC. The full variable domain, in which reference TRBV11-2 and TRBJ1-2 provide the parts outside the CDR3, is EAGVAQSPRYKIIEKRQSVAFWCNPISGHATLYWYQQILGQGPKLLIQFQNNGVVDDSQLPKDRFSAERLKGVDSTLKIQPAKLEDSAVYLCASSSAGRDGYTFGSGTRLTVV.

V and J are TRBV13 and TRBJ2-7; TRBD2 agrees at 8 bases. This CDR3 has 16 residues. Germline V gene data show CDR1 as PRHDT and CDR2 as FYEKMQ (reference sequence). The J segment lost 0 bases and the V segment lost 4 bases, leaving 8 bases of the junction unmatched. The CDR3 DNA is TGTGCCAGCAGCTCCAAGACTAGCGTCACCTCCTACGAGCAGTACTTC. This translates into CASSSKTSVTSYEQYF.

Only a few counts were recorded for this clonotype. The genes are TRBV19 and TRBJ1-1, with 9 bases lining up with TRBD1. With 11 bases clipped from V and 3 bases from J, the junction kept 4 bases outside the gene matches. The germline gives CDR1 LNHDA, CDR2 SQIVND (reference sequence). The CDR3 contains 12 residues. The CDR3 reads CASRDRDTEAFF. In DNA, the CDR3 is TGTGCCTCGAGGGACAGGGACACTGAAGCTTTCTTT.

CDR3 DNA sequence: TGTGCCATCAGTGACAGGGCCCACGAGCAGTACTTC. As protein: CAISDRAHEQYF. The chain joins TRBV10-3 to TRBJ2-7, with a possible D match to TRBD1 (5 bases). Germline V CDR1 and CDR2: ENHRY, SYGVKD. With 3 bases removed from V and 5 bases from J, the gap between germline ends came to 8 bases. The CDR3 covers 12 residues.

This clonotype was seen at least ten times. This rearrangement joins TRBV4-3 to TRBJ2-7, with D possibly TRBD2 on 6 matching bases. V lost 4 bases, J lost 5 bases, and 18 bases lay in between. The CDR3 totals 15 residues. Looked up from germline, CDR1 is LGHNA and CDR2 is YSLEER. CDR3 DNA sequence: TGCGCCAGCAGCCCCCGGGACTTGGCTGGGGACGAGCAGTACTTC. It encodes CASSPRDLAGDEQYF.

The DNA for the CDR3 is TGCAGTGCTAGAGGCGCCAATAATTCACCCCTCCACTTT. Its translation is CSARGANNSPLHF. The genes are TRBV20-1 and TRBJ1-6, with D unclear. With 1 base removed from V and 5 bases from J, the gap between germline ends came to 6 bases. CDR3 size: 13 residues. Germline V CDR1 and CDR2: DFQATT, SNEGSKA (reference sequence).